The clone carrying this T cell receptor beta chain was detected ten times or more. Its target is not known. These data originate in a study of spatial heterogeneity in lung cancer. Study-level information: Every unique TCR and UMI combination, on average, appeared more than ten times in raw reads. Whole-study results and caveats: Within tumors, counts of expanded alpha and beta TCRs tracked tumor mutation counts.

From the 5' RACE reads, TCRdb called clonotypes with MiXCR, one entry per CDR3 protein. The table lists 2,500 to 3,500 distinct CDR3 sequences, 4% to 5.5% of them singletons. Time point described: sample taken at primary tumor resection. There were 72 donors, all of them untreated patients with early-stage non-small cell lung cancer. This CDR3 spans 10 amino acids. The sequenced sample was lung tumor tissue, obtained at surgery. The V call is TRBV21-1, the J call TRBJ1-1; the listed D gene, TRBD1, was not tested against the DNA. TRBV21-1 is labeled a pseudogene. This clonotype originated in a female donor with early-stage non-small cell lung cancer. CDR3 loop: CASAPPPLVF. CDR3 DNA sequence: TGTGCCAGCGCCCCCCCCCCCTTAGTATTT.